The rows below give T cell receptor beta chains drawn from one sample of a study of persistence of HIV-infected CD4 T cells. TCRdb keeps only in-frame clones here, not all; method: immunoSEQ multiplex PCR. Of roughly 45,000 clones in the sample, 89% were seen once. These receptors' targets are unknown. Material: CD4+ T cells sorted from PBMCs after roughly 19-hour stimulation, obtained from a patient who received antiretroviral therapy. The receptors were gathered from an adult man with HIV who was CMV-seropositive. The CDR3 runs from the conserved cysteine through the conserved F or W. D genes are given only for firm matches. Clone size is not always given. Where it is, it says once, few, many or a class for expanded clones.

>15|TRBJ2-1|TRBV24-1|-|-
TGTGCCACCAGTGATTCAAGGACGTTACCCAGGGCGCAGTTCTTC
CATSDSRTLPRAQFF
>13|TRBJ1-2|TRBV6-5|-|-
TGTGCCAGCAGTCCTAGGGACTTACGTGGCTACACCTTC
CASSPRDLRGYTF
>13|TRBJ1-1|TRBV12-3/TRBV12-4|-|-
TGTGCCACCTCACACAGAACCAACACTGAAGCTTTCTTT
CATSHRTNTEAFF
>14|TRBJ1-5|TRBV2|-|-
TGTGCCAGCAGCCCCGTGCTTAGCAATCAGCCCCAGCATTTT
CASSPVLSNQPQHF
>15|TRBJ2-1|TRBV7-2|-|-
TGTGCCAGCAGCCCACAAAGCGGAGAAAACAATGAGCAGTTCTTC
CASSPQSGENNEQFF
>15|TRBJ1-5|TRBV19|-|-
TGTGCCAGTAGTATAGTGGAGGGAGGGGCAGAGCCCCAGCATTTT
CASSIVEGGAEPQHF
>14|TRBJ2-1|TRBV7-3|-|-
TGTGCCAGCAGCTTAACGGCCCAAGGAAATGAGCAGTTCTTC
CASSLTAQGNEQFF
>13|TRBJ1-1|TRBV4-1|-|-
TGCGCCAGCAGCCAAGAGCAAGGGAGTGAAGCTTTCTTT
CASSQEQGSEAFF
>15|TRBJ2-7|TRBV19|-|-
TGTGCCAGTAGAAAAGCGGGCGGGGCCGCCTACGAGCAGTACTTC
CASRKAGGAAYEQYF
>16|TRBJ2-4|TRBV7-8|-|-
TGTGCCAGCAGCTCCAGCGTCTGGTCCCCCGGGGACATTCAGTACTTC
CASSSSVWSPGDIQYF
>15|TRBJ1-5|TRBV5-8|TRBD1|-
TGTGCCAGCAGCCCCGGGACAGGGGGGAATCAGCCCCAGCATTTT
CASSPGTGGNQPQHF
>15|TRBJ2-6|TRBV6-5|TRBD1|once
TGTGCCAGCAGTAGTACAGGGGCTGGGGCCAACGTCCTGACTTTC
CASSSTGAGANVLTF
>16|TRBJ2-7|TRBV15|-|-
TGTGCCACCAGCAGAGAGGCGGGGGACAGGAGCTACGAGCAGTACTTC
CATSREAGDRSYEQYF
>14|TRBJ1-1|TRBV18|-|-
TGTGCCAGCTCACCATTAGGAGTGAACACTGAAGCTTTCTTT
CASSPLGVNTEAFF
>12|TRBJ2-7|TRBV6-1|-|once
TGTGCCAGCAGTGAAGCGAGCTACGAGCAGTACTTC
CASSEASYEQYF
>14|TRBJ2-2|TRBV19|-|-
TGTGCCAGTCGATCGGGTCCGAACACCGGGGAGCTGTTTTTT
CASRSGPNTGELFF
>16|TRBJ1-3|TRBV9|TRBD1|once
TGTGCCAGCAGCTTTACCGGGACAGATCCTGGAAACACCATATATTTT
CASSFTGTDPGNTIYF
>15|TRBJ2-3|TRBV25-1|-|-
TGTGCCAGCAGGGGAAGGACAGAGCGCACAGATACGCAGTATTTT
CASRGRTERTDTQYF
>15|TRBJ2-1|TRBV4-2|-|-
TGTGCCAGCAGCCTGGACAGATTCTCCTACAATGAGCAGTTCTTC
CASSLDRFSYNEQFF
>15|TRBJ1-2|TRBV7-9|-|-
TGTGCCAGCAGCCCGATCTTGGCAGGGGCTAATGGCTACACCTTC
CASSPILAGANGYTF
>14|TRBJ1-1|TRBV2|-|-
TGTGCCAGCAGACCCGGGACTGGGAACACTGAAGCTTTCTTT
CASRPGTGNTEAFF
>15|TRBJ2-3|TRBV18|-|-
TGTGCCAGCTCACCAAAGGGGACCCGCACAGATACGCAGTATTTT
CASSPKGTRTDTQYF
>17|TRBJ2-2|TRBV5-6|-|-
TGTGCCAGCAGCCCAATCAGGGCGGCCCGGAACACCGGGGAGCTGTTTTTT
CASSPIRAARNTGELFF
>15|TRBJ2-2|TRBV2|-|-
TGTGCCAGCAGTGACCAGGGCGCGAACACCGGGGAGCTGTTTTTT
CASSDQGANTGELFF
>17|TRBJ1-2|TRBV4-1|-|-
TGCGCCAGCAGCCAAGATTTAAGGACAGAGCCTTACTATGGCTACACCTTC
CASSQDLRTEPYYGYTF
>15|TRBJ2-1|TRBV5-1|-|-
TGCGCCAGCTTTCCCGGGTCCCAAGGTCACAATGAGCAGTTCTTC
CASFPGSQGHNEQFF
>13|TRBJ1-2|TRBV5-1|TRBD1|-
TGCGCCAGCAGCTTGGGGACAGGGGGTGGCTACACCTTC
CASSLGTGGGYTF
>14|TRBJ1-4|TRBV28|-|medium-sized
TGTGCCAGCAGCATATCACTGGGAAATGAAAAACTGTTTTTT
CASSISLGNEKLFF